The 8 T cell receptor beta chains in this list originate from one sample, sequenced in a study of identical twins. A single record per CDR3 protein comes from TCRdb applying MiXCR to the 5' RACE reads. The data contain more than 250,000 distinct CDR3 sequences, 8% to 9% of them singletons. The same data also contributed to another study, on yellow fever vaccine responses in identical twins.

Sample: memory (CD45RO+) T cells sorted from blood. The source is a woman between 18 and 29 years old in good health.

This clonotype was counted a few times. The rearrangement uses TRBV7-9 and TRBJ2-7, with D tentatively TRBD1 (5 bases). Trimming left V 2 bases short and J 1 base short, with 9 bases between. Germline lookup yields CDR1 SEHNR and CDR2 FQNEAQ (reference sequence). The CDR3 has 14 residues. Here the CDR3 DNA reads TGTGCCAGCAGCTTATCTGACAGATCCTACGAGCAGTACTTC. Its translation: CASSLSDRSYEQYF. The full variable domain, rest sourced from reference TRBV7-9 and TRBJ2-7, is DTGVSQNPRHKITKRGQNVTFRCDPISEHNRLYWYRQTLGQGPEFLTYFQNEAQLEKSRLLSDRFSAERPKGSFSTLEIQRTEQGDSAMYLCASSLSDRSYEQYFGPGTRLTVT.

This clonotype has ten or more counts. The rearrangement uses TRBV11-2 and TRBJ2-2; D is perhaps TRBD1 (6 bases). Trimming shortened V by 4 bases and J by 4 bases, and 13 bases separated the two germline ends. Germline V gene sequence: CDR1 SGHAT, CDR2 FQNNGV. There are 15 residues in the CDR3. Written as DNA, the CDR3 is TGTGCCAGCAGCTCACGCAGGGGTGGCACCGGGGAGCTGTTTTTT. This gives the protein CASSSRRGGTGELFF.

This clonotype occurred a few times. The chain carries TRBV5-6 and TRBJ2-2, with TRBD2 matching 10 bases. The CDR3 length is 16 residues. CDR1 and CDR2 (germline): SGHDT, YYEEEE. V dropped 4 bases and J dropped 6; count of bases not matched to a gene: 9. The CDR3 sequence is CASSLIAGGFPGELFF. DNA for the CDR3: TGTGCCAGCAGCCTCATAGCGGGAGGATTTCCCGGGGAGCTGTTTTTT.

This clonotype showed up many times. The genes are TRBV11-2 and TRBJ2-1; maybe TRBD1 (5 bases). The CDR3 length is 15 residues. Looked up from germline, CDR1 is SGHAT and CDR2 is FQNNGV. V was cut by 1 base and J by 6 bases, with 13 bases left in between. The CDR3 DNA follows: TGTGCCAGCAGCTTAGGGGGCCTCTCACGCAATGAGCAGTTCTTC. Translating gives CASSLGGLSRNEQFF. Complete variable domain (other parts from reference TRBV11-2 and TRBJ2-1): EAGVAQSPRYKIIEKRQSVAFWCNPISGHATLYWYQQILGQGPKLLIQFQNNGVVDDSQLPKDRFSAERLKGVDSTLKIQPAKLEDSAVYLCASSLGGLSRNEQFFGPGTRLTVL.

The sample holds a few counts of this clonotype. The rearrangement links TRBV20-1 to TRBJ2-5; D remains ambiguous. Germline-derived CDR1 and CDR2 are DFQATT and SNEGSKA (reference sequence). CDR3 size: 14 residues. V was trimmed by 0 bases and J by 4 bases, leaving 12 bases between them. The CDR3 DNA reads as TGCAGTGCTAGAGATCCCCGAGGCGGAGAGACCCAGTACTTC. Translated, it gives CSARDPRGGETQYF.

The chain links TRBV19 to TRBJ2-7; D is possibly TRBD1 (5 bases). V dropped 4 bases and J dropped 2 bases, with 9 bases sitting between them. The CDR3 covers 13 residues. The germline V gene has CDR1 LNHDA and CDR2 SQIVND (reference sequence). The chain's CDR3 is CASSTGITYEQYF. CDR3 nucleotide sequence: TGTGCCAGTAGTACAGGGATAACCTACGAGCAGTACTTC.

This clonotype has a single count. A single base separates this from a much larger clone, so it may be a read error. The chain links TRBV6-5 to TRBJ2-3, with a possible D match to TRBD2 (6 bases). This CDR3 comprises 15 residues. CDR1 is MNHEY and CDR2 is SVGAGI in the germline V gene. V shed 7 bases and J shed 1 base, with 15 bases lying between them. The CDR3 region is CASIFTGEGTDTQYF. The DNA of the CDR3 is TGTGCCAGCATTTTCACGGGGGAAGGCACAGATACGCAGTATTTT.

This clonotype was recorded a few times. The J gene is TRBJ2-1, the V gene TRBV12-3 or TRBV12-4; D assignment may be TRBD1 or TRBD2 (6 bases each). The CDR3 contains 18 residues. Trimming cost V 10 bases and J 3 bases, with 28 bases left between them. The DNA for the CDR3 is TGTGCCATCTGTTTAGCGCTAATAGGAAGGGGGGACTACAATGAGCAGTTCTTC. Encoded protein: CAICLALIGRGDYNEQFF.